The 18 T cell receptor beta chains below were found in one sample sequenced in a study of cytomegalovirus exposure and HLA in healthy donors. Both 60 Vbeta primers and 13 Jbeta primers went into the PCR. Data came from immunoSEQ multiplex PCR; TCRdb stores just in-frame clones and leaves some out. The table lists over 250,000 clones, 65% to 85% of them singletons. The material sequenced was PBMCs. All receptors derive from a female donor in good health and CMV-seronegative.

This clone was detected only a few times. This rearrangement joins TRBV5-4 to TRBJ2-7, with a weak D call TRBD2 (6 bases). The CDR3 is 15 residues long. Trimming removed 4 bases from V and 5 bases from J, with 19 bases in between. Per the germline V gene, CDR1 is SGHNT and CDR2 is YYREEE (reference sequence). The CDR3 sequence: CASSPRRGYADEQYF. CDR3 sequence (DNA): TGTGCCAGCAGCCCCCGACGGGGGTATGCCGACGAGCAGTACTTC.

The chain is built from TRBV7-6 and TRBJ2-1, with 9 bases that match TRBD2. The ends lost 5 bases at V and 0 bases at J; junction bases unmatched: 2. This CDR3 is 15 amino acids long. Germline CDR1 and CDR2: SGHVS and FNYEAQ. Here the CDR3 DNA reads TGTGCCAGCAGCCGTAGCGGGAGCTCCTACAATGAGCAGTTCTTC. Its protein is CASSRSGSSYNEQFF.

The gene calls are TRBV2 and TRBJ2-5; D ambiguous. The CDR3 extends over 11 amino acids. The germline gives CDR1 SNHLY, CDR2 FYNNEI. Between the trimmed V and J ends, which lost 5 bases and 5 bases, there was a span of 6 bases. The CDR3, as DNA: TGTGCCAGCAGTCTCAGTGAGACCCAGTACTTC. It encodes CASSLSETQYF.

The V and J genes are TRBV25-1 and TRBJ1-2; a weak D match, TRBD1 (5 bases). V lost 3 bases and J 2 bases, leaving 13 bases between the germline ends. The CDR3 runs to 15 residues. In germline, CDR1 is MGHDK, CDR2 SYGVNS. DNA of the CDR3: TGTGCCAGCAGTGACGTGTGGGGCCCGAACTATGGCTACACCTTC. Amino acids: CASSDVWGPNYGYTF.

Notes on this clone: The junction differs from germline at one of its ends, possibly a read error. V is TRBV7-6 and J is TRBJ2-5; D gene uncertain. This CDR3 spans 16 amino acids. Germline-derived CDR1 and CDR2 are SGHVS and FNYEAQ. The CDR3 region has the DNA TGTGCCAGCAGCTTAGTGGCCGGCAGTTACTTAGAGGCCCAGTACTTC. The encoded protein is CASSLVAGSYLEAQYF. The whole variable domain, remainder taken from reference TRBV7-6 and TRBJ2-5, is GAGVSQSPRYKVTKRGQDVALRCDPISGHVSLYWYRQALGQGPEFLTYFNYEAQQDKSGLPNDRFSAERPEGSISTLTIQRTEQRDSAMYRCASSLVAGSYLEAQYFGPGTRLLVL.

This sequence joins TRBV5-1 and TRBJ2-7, with TRBD2 identical over 9 bases. The CDR3 is 17 residues long. The trim removed 0 bases at V and 3 bases at J, leaving 10 bases unmatched. Per the germline V gene, CDR1 is SGHRS and CDR2 is YFSETQ. The CDR3 protein is CASSLAASGTGVYEQYF. CDR3 in DNA: TGCGCCAGCAGCTTGGCCGCTAGCGGGACCGGGGTCTACGAGCAGTACTTC.

This sequence joins TRBV7-9 and TRBJ2-5; D is unclear. Matching the DNA end better, TRBJ2-7 makes the J call doubtful. Germline V gene data show CDR1 as SEHNR and CDR2 as FQNEAQ (reference sequence). CDR3 length: 13 residues. CDR3 sequence reads: CASSLESYNEQYF. DNA for the CDR3: TGTGCCAGCAGCTTAGAGAGCTATAACGAGCAGTACTTC.

The count of this clone is one. The rearrangement links TRBV19 to TRBJ1-2, with D maybe TRBD1 (6 bases). V shed 2 bases and J shed 7 bases, with 8 bases lying between them. Germline assignment: CDR1 LNHDA and CDR2 SQIVND (reference sequence). The CDR3 covers 12 residues. The CDR3 coding sequence is TGTGCCAGTAGTATATCAGGGGCTGGCTACACCTTC. Protein: CASSISGAGYTF.

This clone was recorded once. The V gene is TRBV5-6, the J gene TRBJ2-1, with 11 positions matching TRBD2. Per germline, CDR1 SGHDT and CDR2 YYEEEE. V shed 5 bases, J shed 3 bases, and the junction held 4 bases outside the gene matches. This CDR3 has 15 residues. In nucleotides, the CDR3 is TGTGCCAGCAGTACCGGGACTAGCGGCTACAATGAGCAGTTCTTC. The encoded protein is CASSTGTSGYNEQFF.

The chain recombines TRBV9 with TRBJ2-2; a weak D match, TRBD1 (6 bases). CDR3 length: 17 residues. The germline V gene encodes CDR1 SGDLS and CDR2 YYNGEE. Between the trimmed V and J ends, which lost 1 base and 0 bases, there was a span of 13 bases. This chain's CDR3 is CASSVYPQGSNTGELFF. Here the CDR3 DNA reads TGTGCCAGCAGCGTATACCCACAGGGATCGAACACCGGGGAGCTGTTTTTT.

The chain carries TRBV25-1 and TRBJ2-5; TRBD1 agrees at 12 bases. The germline V gene encodes CDR1 MGHDK and CDR2 SYGVNS. The length of the CDR3 is 16 residues. Trimming at V came to 10 bases and at J to 2 bases, leaving 11 bases not matched to a gene. The CDR3 reads CATTGTGGPFQETQYF. In nucleotides, the CDR3 is TGTGCCACCACCGGGACAGGGGGCCCCTTTCAAGAGACCCAGTACTTC. The full variable domain, completed using reference TRBV25-1 and TRBJ2-5, is EADIYQTPRYLVIGTGKKITLECSQTMGHDKMYWYQQDPGMELHLIHYSYGVNSTEKGDLSSESTVSRIRTEHFPLTLESARPSHTSQYLCATTGTGGPFQETQYFGPGTRLLVL.

This chain joins TRBV30 and TRBJ1-2, with 9 positions matching TRBD1. The CDR3 is 15 amino acids. The ends lost 1 base at V and 4 bases at J; junction bases unmatched: 7. Germline CDR1 GTSNPN, CDR2 SVGIG (reference sequence). The DNA for the CDR3 is TGTGCCTGGAGTGGGGACAGGGCAGCAGGCTATGGCTACACCTTC. Its translation is CAWSGDRAAGYGYTF.

Turning to this clone: Other DNA sequences in this specimen translate into the identical CDR3. This chain joins TRBV7-9 and TRBJ2-7, with TRBD2 identical over 8 bases. The J segment lost 0 bases and the V segment lost 3 bases, leaving 1 base of the junction unmatched. The CDR3 runs 14 residues. Per the germline V gene, CDR1 is SEHNR and CDR2 is FQNEAQ (reference sequence). In DNA, the CDR3 is TGTGCCAGCAGCTTGAGCGGGAGCTCCTACGAGCAGTACTTC. Amino acids: CASSLSGSSYEQYF.

V is TRBV30 and J is TRBJ1-1; a possible D gene is TRBD1 (6 bases). The V end lost 2 bases, the J end lost 2 bases, and 15 bases lay between the germline ends. The CDR3 sequence is 15 residues long. CDR1 is GTSNPN, CDR2 SVGIG, per germline (reference sequence). The CDR3 here is CAWSPAGARNTEAFF. In DNA, the CDR3 is TGTGCCTGGAGTCCGGCGGGGGCCCGAAACACTGAAGCTTTCTTT.

The chain joins TRBV21-1 to TRBJ2-3; TRBD1, the table's D call, was not compared with the DNA. TRBV21-1 is deemed a pseudogene. The CDR3 spans 15 residues. The CDR3 region is CASTRGQRVTDTQYF. The CDR3 DNA reads as TGTGCCAGCACCAGGGGACAGCGAGTAACAGATACGCAGTATTTT.

CDR3 sequence reads: CASSPPRTGSTGELFF. The CDR3 DNA reads as TGTGCCAGCTCACCACCCCGGACAGGATCCACCGGGGAGCTGTTTTTT. The chain is built from TRBV18 and TRBJ2-2; 7 bases align to TRBD1. The CDR3 is 16 residues long. CDR1 is KGHSH, CDR2 LQKENI, per germline. V lost 0 bases and J lost 4; bases outside the gene matches: 5.

The CDR3 nucleotides are TGTGCCAGCAGCTTAGGACTGAACAATGAGCAGTTCTTC. Its protein product is CASSLGLNNEQFF. The V call is TRBV7-2, the J call TRBJ2-1; D is unresolved. Deletions cut 1 base from V and 5 bases from J, with 6 bases between. CDR1 and CDR2 (germline): SGHTA, FQGNSA. There are 13 residues in the CDR3.

The J gene is TRBJ1-1, the V gene TRBV27, with 9 bases matching TRBD1. The CDR3 runs 15 residues. Germline assignment: CDR1 MNHEY and CDR2 SMNVEV (reference sequence). Germline trimming cut 2 bases from V and 10 bases from J; bases unmatched to any gene: 11. Here the CDR3 reads CASSLPGQGIGAAFF. The CDR3 DNA reads as TGTGCCAGCAGTTTACCCGGACAGGGGATAGGCGCAGCTTTCTTT.